This T cell receptor (beta chain) was documented in a study of OX40 agonist ivuxolimab in advanced cancers. This CDR3 has 13 amino acids. Germline CDR1 and CDR2: SGHTA and FQGNSA. Between the trimmed V and J ends, which lost 2 bases and 7 bases, there was a span of 11 bases. Assay: immunoSEQ multiplex PCR; the TCRdb copy retains only in-frame clones and omits some. The data show about 59,000 clones, with about 85% seen just once and 0.76% held by the top ten. The chain has TRBV7-2 and TRBJ1-2, with D uncertain. This sequence originates from an adult with an advanced solid tumor such as melanoma, head and neck, liver or kidney cancer. The sample consisted of CD4+ or CD8+ T cells sorted from blood, taken in a trial of the OX40 agonist ivuxolimab. The CDR3 DNA is TGTGCCAGCAGCTTACCGGGAGGTGGTGGCTACACCTTC. Its translation: CASSLPGGGGYTF.